The rows below give T cell receptor beta chains drawn from one sample of a study of blood T cell repertoires in COVID-19. Repertoires were generated with immunoSEQ multiplex PCR, while TCRdb's copy carries only in-frame clones and drops some. The data contain around 250,000 clones, 85% of them singletons. Sequencing input: peripheral blood. Receptors were obtained from a man aged 50-60 years with active or convalescent COVID-19. Each CDR3 is given with its conserved first and last residue. D genes are given only for firm matches. Clone size appears in some rows only: once, few, many, or a class for an expanded clone.

DNA | CDR3 | size | V | D | J
TGTGCCAGCAGCTTATCGAGGGGACAGGGCGGGGAGCAGTACTTC | CASSLSRGQGGEQYF | NA | TRBV5-6 | TRBD1 | TRBJ2-7
TGTGCCAGCAGCCCCTTAAAACGCCGGGAGCTAAAAGTAGAAGCTTTCTTT | CASSPLKRRELKVEAFF | few | TRBV4-2 | NA | TRBJ1-1
TGCGCCAGCAGCCAACGTATACTAGCGTCCCGCACAGATACGCAGTATTTT | CASSQRILASRTDTQYF | NA | TRBV4-1 | TRBD2 | TRBJ2-3
TGCACCAGCAGCCAAGCCTCCAATAGCGGGAGGGATTATGAGCAGTTCTTC | CTSSQASNSGRDYEQFF | NA | TRBV1 | NA | TRBJ2-1
TGTGCCAGCAGCCCCCCGGGACACCGATACCAAGAGACCCAGTACTTC | CASSPPGHRYQETQYF | NA | TRBV21-1 | NA | TRBJ2-5
TGTGCCAGTAGTATAGGCTCTTTAACCGGTTGGTACAATGAGCAGTTCTTC | CASSIGSLTGWYNEQFF | NA | TRBV19 | NA | TRBJ2-1
TGTGCCAGCATCCCACGACAGCCCACCTACAATGAGCAGTTCTTC | CASIPRQPTYNEQFF | once | TRBV2 | NA | TRBJ2-1
TGTGCCAGCAGCCCTCGGCGGAGAATGAACACCGGGGAGCTGTTTTTT | CASSPRRRMNTGELFF | NA | TRBV7-2 | NA | TRBJ2-2
TGTGCCAGCAGCTTGGATGCAGGGAACACCGGGGAGCTGTTTTTT | CASSLDAGNTGELFF | NA | TRBV5-4 | NA | TRBJ2-2
TGTGCCAGCAGCTTGGCCCCGGGAGGTGTACGCAATGAGCAGTTCTTC | CASSLAPGGVRNEQFF | few | TRBV5-5 | TRBD2 | TRBJ2-1
TGCGCCAGCAGCCAAGGGCGAATAACTCGGGCCGGGGAGCTGTTTTTT | CASSQGRITRAGELFF | once | TRBV4-1 | NA | TRBJ2-2
TGTGCCAGCACCCGACAGGGAACAGGACAGCCCCAGCATTTT | CASTRQGTGQPQHF | NA | TRBV7-8 | TRBD1 | TRBJ1-5
TGTGCCAGCAGTTTAGGACAGGCTAACTATGGCTACACCTTC | CASSLGQANYGYTF | NA | TRBV28 | TRBD1 | TRBJ1-2
TGTGCCAGCACCCCCGGCCCTCGGGGCTATGGCTACACCTTC | CASTPGPRGYGYTF | few | TRBV5-8 | NA | TRBJ1-2